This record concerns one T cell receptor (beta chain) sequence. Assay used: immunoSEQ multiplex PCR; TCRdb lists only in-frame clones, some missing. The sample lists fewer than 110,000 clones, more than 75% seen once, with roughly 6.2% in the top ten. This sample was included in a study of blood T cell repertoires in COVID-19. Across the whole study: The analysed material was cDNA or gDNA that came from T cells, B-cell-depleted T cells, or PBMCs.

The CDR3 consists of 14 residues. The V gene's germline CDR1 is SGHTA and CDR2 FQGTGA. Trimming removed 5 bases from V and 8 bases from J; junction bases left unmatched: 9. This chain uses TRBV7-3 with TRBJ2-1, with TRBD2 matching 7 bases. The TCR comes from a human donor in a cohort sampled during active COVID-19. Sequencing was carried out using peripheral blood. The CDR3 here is CASSPSGGSYEQFF. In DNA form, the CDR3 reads TGTGCCAGCAGCCCCTCGGGCGGGAGCTATGAGCAGTTCTTC.